These 23 T cell receptor beta chains originate from one sample sequenced in a study of OX40 agonist ivuxolimab in advanced cancers. Clones were sequenced by immunoSEQ multiplex PCR, and TCRdb holds only the in-frame ones, with some missing. The sample lists about 91,000 clones; around 87% were seen once. The sample consisted of CD4+ or CD8+ T cells sorted from blood, taken in a trial of the OX40 agonist ivuxolimab. The receptors were gathered from an adult with an advanced solid tumor such as melanoma, head and neck, liver or kidney cancer.

This rearrangement joins TRBV6-6 to TRBJ2-3; 12 bases match TRBD2. Trimming cost V 6 bases and J 0 bases; bases outside gene matches: 4. Germline-derived CDR1 and CDR2 are MNHNY and SVGAGI (reference sequence). The CDR3 spans 16 residues. CDR3 sequence: CASRQTSGSSTDTQYF. The CDR3 DNA is TGTGCCAGCAGACAGACTAGCGGGAGTAGCACAGATACGCAGTATTTT.

The chain couples TRBV2 to TRBJ1-2, with TRBD1 as a possible D gene (5 bases). CDR1 and CDR2 from the germline V gene are SNHLY and FYNNEI. The length of the CDR3 is 13 residues. Trimming pared 8 bases from V and 7 bases from J, leaving 17 bases between. CDR3 sequence reads: CASLGAPQGGYTF. The CDR3 bases are TGTGCCAGCTTAGGGGCGCCCCAGGGTGGCTACACCTTC.

The genes are TRBV7-9 and TRBJ2-3, with 7 bases matching TRBD1. Germline-derived CDR1 and CDR2 are SEHNR and FQNEAQ (reference sequence). Trimming took 5 bases from V and 2 from J; bases not matched to a gene: 4. The CDR3 consists of 14 residues. The CDR3 spells CASSPGTDTDTQYF. CDR3 sequence (DNA): TGTGCCAGCAGCCCTGGGACAGACACAGATACGCAGTATTTT.

This clone appeared a few times. The rearrangement joins TRBV27 to TRBJ1-2; D not certain. The CDR3 has 14 amino acids. Trimming left V 3 bases short and J 3 bases short, with 11 bases between. Germline V lookup: CDR1 MNHEY, CDR2 SMNVEV (reference sequence). The CDR3 sequence is CASSFLRQDYGYTF. In nucleotides, the CDR3 is TGTGCCAGCAGTTTTTTGCGGCAGGACTATGGCTACACCTTC.

Only a few counts were recorded for this clone. This chain uses TRBV19 with TRBJ2-7, with unresolved D. The CDR3 spans 15 residues. The germline V gene has CDR1 LNHDA and CDR2 SQIVND (reference sequence). V was trimmed by 1 base and J by 2 bases, leaving 12 bases between them. This CDR3 is CASSIGHSIPYEQYV. CDR3 coding DNA: TGTGCCAGTAGTATAGGACACAGTATCCCCTACGAGCAGTACGTC.

This chain connects TRBV18 to TRBJ1-1; no reliable D call. CDR1 is KGHSH, CDR2 LQKENI, per germline. The CDR3 totals 12 residues. Trimming cost V 4 bases and J 3 bases, with 6 bases left between them. CDR3 bases: TGTGCCAGCTCACTAATGGACACTGAAGCTTTCTTT. Its protein product is CASSLMDTEAFF. The full variable domain, in which reference TRBV18 and TRBJ1-1 provide the parts outside the CDR3, is NAGVMQNPRHLVRRRGQEARLRCSPMKGHSHVYWYRQLPEEGLKFMVYLQKENIIDESGMPKERFSAEFPKEGPSILRIQQVVRGDSAAYFCASSLMDTEAFFGQGTRLTVV.

V usage is TRBV10-1 and J usage is TRBJ1-4, with D unresolved. The germline CDR1 and CDR2 sequences are WNHNN and SYGVQD (reference sequence). The CDR3 length is 14 residues. The germline V and J ends were trimmed by 3 bases and 1 base, with 6 bases remaining between them. The DNA of the CDR3 is TGCGCCAGCAGTGACCCGGGAACTAATGAAAAACTGTTTTTT. Its protein product is CASSDPGTNEKLFF.

In regard to this clone: Its ends do not fully match the called genes, so a read error is possible. The V call is TRBV7-7, the J call TRBJ2-2, with TRBD1 as a possible D gene (5 bases). From germline, CDR1 is SSHAT and CDR2 FNYEAQ (reference sequence). The CDR3 is made up of 15 amino acids. The CDR3 region has the DNA TGTGCTAGCACCAGGTTGGGGCCCACCACCGGGGAGCTGTTTTTT. It translates to CASTRLGPTTGELFF.

The V call is TRBV11-3, the J call TRBJ2-5; 7 bases match TRBD2. CDR1 is SGHNT, CDR2 YENEEA, per germline. Unmatched junction bases numbered 4, after V lost 1 base and J lost 2 bases. The CDR3 is 15 amino acids. The CDR3 region has the DNA TGTGCCAGCAGCTTAGGGGCGGGGGAACAAGAGACCCAGTACTTC. It yields the protein CASSLGAGEQETQYF.

This chain uses TRBV2 with TRBJ2-2, with TRBD2 as a possible D gene (6 bases). The CDR3 contains 15 residues. The germline V gene encodes CDR1 SNHLY and CDR2 FYNNEI. Trimming removed 3 bases at V and 3 bases at J, with 11 bases between. The CDR3 is CASSEEGSDTGELFF. The CDR3 coding sequence is TGTGCCAGCAGTGAGGAGGGTTCGGACACCGGGGAGCTGTTTTTT.

The genes are TRBV27 and TRBJ2-7; D possibly uses TRBD1 or TRBD2 (7 bases each). This CDR3 region has 16 residues. The germline gives CDR1 MNHEY, CDR2 SMNVEV (reference sequence). The V end lost 5 bases, the J end lost 3 bases, and 20 bases lay between the germline ends. Written as DNA, the CDR3 is TGTGCCAGCAGTCCCCAGGGGGGGGAAAGGGTCTACGAGCAGTACGTC. Amino acids: CASSPQGGERVYEQYV.

The gene calls are TRBV20-1 and TRBJ1-3; D is unclear. CDR1 is DFQATT and CDR2 is SNEGSKA in the germline V gene (reference sequence). The germline V and J ends were trimmed by 4 bases and 4 bases, with 5 bases remaining between them. CDR3 length: 11 amino acids. CDR3 protein: CSANLGNTIYF. The DNA of the CDR3 is TGCAGTGCTAACCTAGGAAACACCATATATTTT.

This chain uses TRBV28 with TRBJ2-1, with D possibly being TRBD2 (7 bases). Trimming stripped 5 bases from V and 6 bases from J, with 20 bases between. Per the germline V gene, CDR1 is MDHEN and CDR2 is SYDVKM. The CDR3 is 16 amino acids. CDR3 amino acids: CASSLDRGALPNEQFF. The CDR3 region has the DNA TGTGCCAGCAGTCTGGATCGGGGGGCTCTCCCCAATGAGCAGTTCTTC.

This chain connects TRBV14 to TRBJ2-1, with 11 nucleotides matching TRBD1. The CDR3 is 17 residues long. The ends lost 3 bases at V and 7 bases at J; junction bases unmatched: 11. In germline, CDR1 is SGHDN, CDR2 FVKESK. The CDR3 reads CASSHRTGTGGGNEQFF. As DNA, the CDR3 is TGTGCCAGCAGCCATCGAACCGGGACAGGGGGAGGAAATGAGCAGTTCTTC.

J is TRBJ2-7 and V is TRBV5-1, with TRBD1 identical over 8 bases. The germline V gene has CDR1 SGHRS and CDR2 YFSETQ. Trimming at V came to 4 bases and at J to 9 bases, leaving 15 bases not matched to a gene. CDR3 size: 15 residues. The CDR3 here is CASSPGQGGVVGQYF. The CDR3 region has the DNA TGCGCCAGCAGCCCCGGACAGGGTGGGGTGGTGGGGCAGTACTTC.

Only one count was recorded for this clone. The chain carries TRBV2 and TRBJ1-1; D unresolved. The CDR3 length is 15 residues. Trimming pared 1 base from V and 0 bases from J, leaving 9 bases between. CDR1 and CDR2 from the germline V gene are SNHLY and FYNNEI. The CDR3 DNA reads as TGTGCCAGCAGTGAAGATAGGGCGGTGAACACTGAAGCTTTCTTT. Its protein product is CASSEDRAVNTEAFF.

The chain employs TRBV5-4 and TRBJ1-1; the match to TRBD1 covers 8 bases. The junction had 11 bases not matched to a gene; V was cut back by 0 bases and J by 4 bases. The germline gives CDR1 SGHNT, CDR2 YYREEE (reference sequence). This CDR3 has 17 amino acids. CDR3 DNA sequence: TGTGCCAGCAGCTTGGGAGGGGGCCAGGGGGCGGCCACTGAAGCTTTCTTT. Translating gives CASSLGGGQGAATEAFF. Drawing the rest from reference TRBV5-4 and TRBJ1-1, the complete variable domain is ETGVTQSPTHLIKTRGQQVTLRCSSQSGHNTVSWYQQALGQGPQFIFQYYREEENGRGNFPPRFSGLQFPNYSSELNVNALELDDSALYLCASSLGGGQGAATEAFFGQGTRLTVV.

CDR3 coding DNA: TGTGCCACCAGCAGAGATTGGGGAGATACGCAGTATTTT. This codes for CATSRDWGDTQYF. The chain carries TRBV15 and TRBJ2-3; no clear D gene. CDR1 LNHNV and CDR2 YYDKDF come from the germline V gene (reference sequence). V lost 0 bases, J lost 5 bases, and 6 bases lay in between. There are 13 residues in the CDR3.

This chain uses TRBV5-1 with TRBJ2-5; no clear D. Per the germline V gene, CDR1 is SGHRS and CDR2 is YFSETQ. Trimming left V 2 bases short and J 2 bases short, with 13 bases between. CDR3 length equals 15 residues. In nucleotides, the CDR3 is TGCGCCAGCAGCTTACAGACGACCCTGCAAGAGACCCAGTACTTC. Translating gives CASSLQTTLQETQYF.

The rearrangement uses TRBV28 and TRBJ2-7; no clear D. This CDR3 is built from 15 residues. In germline, CDR1 is MDHEN, CDR2 SYDVKM. V lost 6 bases and J lost 6, with 21 bases in between. The CDR3 here is CASSPGGQDRSEQYF. Written as DNA, the CDR3 is TGTGCCAGCAGCCCTGGTGGCCAGGACCGCTCCGAGCAGTACTTC.

CDR3 DNA sequence: TGTGCCAGCAGCGTAGTGGCGGGAGTTCCGAATGAGCAGTTCTTC. Translation: CASSVVAGVPNEQFF. The J gene is TRBJ2-1, the V gene TRBV9; TRBD2 matches at 7 bases. Germline V gene sequence: CDR1 SGDLS, CDR2 YYNGEE. The trim removed 0 bases at V and 7 bases at J, leaving 7 bases unmatched. There are 15 residues in the CDR3.

The V and J genes are TRBV4-3 and TRBJ2-1; 14 bases match TRBD2. The V segment lost 2 bases and the J segment 9 bases; nucleotides outside the gene matches: 9. This CDR3 is built from 17 residues. Germline V gene sequence: CDR1 LGHNA, CDR2 YSLEER. The CDR3 coding sequence is TGCGCCAGCAGCCAAACAACCGGGACTAGCGGGAGAGCTGAGCAGTTCTTC. Protein product: CASSQTTGTSGRAEQFF.

This sequence joins TRBV6-1 and TRBJ2-1; 8 positions agree with TRBD2. This CDR3 is built from 15 residues. In germline, CDR1 is MNHNS, CDR2 SASEGT. Trimming at V came to 4 bases and at J to 9 bases, leaving 11 bases not matched to a gene. Written as DNA, the CDR3 is TGTGCCAGCAGTGTAACTGGACTAGCTAGTGCTGAGCAGTTCTTC. This encodes CASSVTGLASAEQFF.